This T cell receptor (beta chain) was sequenced in a study of identical twins. TCRdb re-called the 5' RACE reads through MiXCR, storing one row per CDR3 protein. The sample holds 350,000 to 450,000 distinct CDR3 sequences; around a sixth are singletons and the top ten take 9.5% to 15%. There are many counts of this clonotype. The target antigen is unknown. Overall study results and limits: Fewer insertions marked abundant cord blood beta clonotypes; young adult naive trended weakly, memory not at all. Compared with models, monozygotic twins showed more out-of-frame TCR alpha sharing.

Germline lookup yields CDR1 SQVTM and CDR2 ANQGSEA. The CDR3 spans 14 residues. V lost 0 bases and J 0 bases, leaving 9 bases between the germline ends. This TCR came from a man in his forties or fifties in good health. This chain links TRBV29-1 with TRBJ2-7; TRBD2 might be the D (6 bases). Sequenced material: naive T cells sorted from blood. This chain's CDR3 is CSVEDPGSSYEQYF. The CDR3, as DNA: TGCAGCGTTGAAGATCCCGGGAGCTCCTACGAGCAGTACTTC.